The entry below describes one T cell receptor (beta chain). Germline CDR1 is ENHRY and CDR2 is SYGVKD. This CDR3 has 15 residues. V lost 9 bases, J lost 0 bases, and 9 bases stayed unmatched. This sample stems from a study of blood T cell repertoires in COVID-19. Study at large: Sites across the United States, Italy and Spain contributed samples from acute and convalescent COVID-19. In each case, the material was cDNA or gDNA derived from T cells, B-cell-depleted T cells, or PBMCs.

Assignments of participants to cohorts depended upon their own reported clinical history. Exposed volunteers were people who met a COVID-19 case within 2 weeks before study entry. Only in-frame clones appear in the TCRdb table, and some are missing; sequencing was by immunoSEQ multiplex PCR. Altogether nearly 250,000 clones are present, around 90% being singletons, with the ten largest covering roughly 0.95%. The specimen was PBMCs or T cells enriched from blood (not recorded which). The V gene is TRBV10-3, the J gene TRBJ2-3; 7 bases line up with TRBD1. This sequence was found in a man aged 45-60 years who had been exposed to COVID-19. The CDR3: CAIWTGRISTDTQYF. Here the CDR3 DNA reads TGTGCCATTTGGACAGGACGTATTAGCACAGATACGCAGTATTTT.